Listed below are T cell receptor beta chains from one sample, sequenced in a study of cytomegalovirus exposure and HLA in healthy donors. This table comes from immunoSEQ multiplex PCR, and its TCRdb copy is limited to in-frame clones, with some not included. The sample includes over 100,000 clones, about 82% of them seen just once. Sequences were obtained from PBMCs. The receptor source for this set is a man between 25 and 39 years old in good health and CMV-seronegative. Both conserved end residues are part of each CDR3. D genes are given only for firm matches. Rows may omit the clone size; those that give it use once, few, many or a size class.

>TRBD1|TRBV5-1|.|TRBJ2-7
TGCGCCAGCAGCTTCCGGACAGGGGGTCTCGAGCAGCACTTC
CASSFRTGGLEQHF
>.|TRBV9|.|TRBJ2-1
TGTGCCAGCAGCGTAGGAGGAGAAAATGAGCAGTTCTTC
CASSVGGENEQFF
>.|TRBV5-1|.|TRBJ2-7
TGCGCCAGCAGCTTGGCCGGGAGCGCCTACGAGCAGTACTTC
CASSLAGSAYEQYF
>.|TRBV5-1|.|TRBJ1-4
TGCGCCAGCAGCTTGTGGGGGCCCCAGGGAGTCGGTGAAAAACTGTTTTTT
CASSLWGPQGVGEKLFF
>TRBD2|TRBV13|.|TRBJ2-7
TGTGCCAGCAGCTTAAACCTCCCCCTGCGGGGGGAGTCCGAGCAGTACTTC
CASSLNLPLRGESEQYF
>.|TRBV27|.|TRBJ1-2
TGTGCCAGCTCCAGGGAGGGGGTCCCTCAACGGCCTTACACCTTC
CASSREGVPQRPYTF
>TRBD1|TRBV6-1|.|TRBJ1-5
TGTGCCAGCAGTGGACAGGGCATACTTCGAAGTCAGCCCCAGCATTTT
CASSGQGILRSQPQHF
>.|TRBV13|.|TRBJ1-3
TGTGCCAGCACGCTCAGGGAATCTGGAAACACCATATATTTT
CASTLRESGNTIYF
>TRBD1|TRBV19|.|TRBJ1-5
TGTGCCAGTAGTATAGTAGGGGGCAGCTTAAGCAATCAGCCCCAGCATTTT
CASSIVGGSLSNQPQHF
>.|TRBV7-6|.|TRBJ2-7
TGTGCCAGCAGCCCCATGTTGGGGCTCGAGCAGTACTTC
CASSPMLGLEQYF
>.|TRBV28|few|TRBJ2-5
TGTGCCAGCAGTTTATCTGCGAATCCCGGGACCCAGTACTTC
CASSLSANPGTQYF
>TRBD1|TRBV19|.|TRBJ2-5
TGTGCCAGTAGTATCTCCGGGACAGGGGCGGATGAGACCCAGTACTTC
CASSISGTGADETQYF
>.|TRBV6-5|.|TRBJ1-1
TGTGCCAGCAGTTACTCCAAAGGGGTGAACACTGAAGCTTTCTTT
CASSYSKGVNTEAFF
>.|TRBV6-5|.|TRBJ1-3
TGTGCCAGCAGTTACAGGGGATTCTCTGGAAACACCATATATTTT
CASSYRGFSGNTIYF
>.|TRBV6-6|.|TRBJ1-2
TGTGCCAGCAGTTATCAGGGTTTCTATGGCTACACCTTC
CASSYQGFYGYTF
>.|TRBV6-5|.|TRBJ1-1
TGTGCCAGCAGTTACACCTCGGAGGGGATGAACACTGAAGCTTTCTTT
CASSYTSEGMNTEAFF
>TRBD1|TRBV28|few|TRBJ2-1
TGTGCCAGCAGTTTATCTGACGGGACAGACTCCTACAATGAGCAGTTCTTC
CASSLSDGTDSYNEQFF
>TRBD1|TRBV27|.|TRBJ1-6
TGTGCCAGCAGTTTTTACAGGGGCGGGTCTGCGTCCTATAATTCACCCCTCCACTTT
CASSFYRGGSASYNSPLHF